This T cell receptor (beta chain) comes out of a study of vaccination effects on CD4 cells after COVID-19. For the study at large: Vaccination followed sampling of two convalescent patients by 16 days and one week respectively.

As concerns this clone: Its antigen is not known.

Libraries were prepared by immunoSEQ multiplex PCR; TCRdb keeps only in-frame clonotypes and omits some of them. The repertoire holds 24,000 or so clones, with 69% as singletons. General study points: There was marked clonal contraction among infection- and vaccine-induced clones late after vaccination. Following vaccination, convalescents' spike-reactive clones were mostly new ones induced by the vaccine.

Per the germline V gene, CDR1 is SGHDT and CDR2 is YYEEEE. The germline V and J ends were trimmed by 2 bases and 1 base, with 5 bases remaining between them. This CDR3 has 13 residues. Sequencing followed a ViraFEST assay step that expanded antigen-specific CD4+ T cells with viral peptide pools. At the end of over 8 days of culture, CD4+ T cells were isolated. The person had a PCR-confirmed SARS-CoV-2 infection during March to December 2020. PBMC were cultured at fewer than 2.5 million per well with roughly 9.7 IU/ml IL-2 and approximately 10 ug/ml peptides. The chain couples TRBV5-6 to TRBJ2-3; D is undetermined. This specimen was CD4+ T cells from PBMCs cultured with SARS-CoV-2 spike peptides, taken before COVID-19 vaccination. This clonotype was sampled from a human donor who had a prior SARS-CoV-2 infection. The DNA of the CDR3 is TGTGCCAGCAGCTTTGGGGGCACAGATACGCAGTATTTT. It is translated as CASSFGGTDTQYF.